This entry is about one TCR beta chain. What it binds is not known. The sample originates from a study of OX40 agonist ivuxolimab in advanced cancers. About the study: Ivuxolimab, which patients received intravenously every 2 weeks, was dosed at 0.01 to 10 mg/kg. Hepatocellular carcinoma, melanoma, renal cell or head and neck cancer was diagnosed in the dose-escalation patients.

Assay: immunoSEQ multiplex PCR; the TCRdb copy retains only in-frame clones and omits some. The sample contains roughly 150,000 clones, roughly 94% of which appear only once. The cohort excluded patients with autoimmune disease history or systemic immunosuppression. Overall study results and limits: Dose levels from 0.1 to 3.0 mg/kg saw CD4+ and CD8+ blood T cells expand clonally by week 6.

CDR1 and CDR2 (germline): SGHTA, FQGNSA. V lost 5 bases and J 2 bases, leaving 10 bases between the germline ends. CDR3 size: 14 residues. The V gene is TRBV7-2, the J gene TRBJ1-3; D might be TRBD1 (6 bases). Sample: CD4+ or CD8+ T cells sorted from blood, taken in a trial of the OX40 agonist ivuxolimab. The clonotype was recovered from an adult with an advanced solid tumor such as melanoma, head and neck, liver or kidney cancer. CDR3 region: CASSPRQAGNTIYF. CDR3 DNA sequence: TGTGCCAGCAGCCCAAGACAGGCTGGAAACACCATATATTTT.